One and the same sample provided the 8 T cell receptor beta chains below, sequenced in a study of T cells in Graves' hyperthyroidism and ophthalmopathy. The TCR beta CDR3 regions underwent amplification using RNA transcripts as the source. HTBI primers were the set used in a first-round RT-PCR of the TCR CDR3. TCRdb recomputed calls from the multiplex PCR reads with MiXCR, one row per CDR3 protein. The data show over 550,000 distinct CDR3 sequences, with roughly 17% seen just once and around 18% held by the top ten. The sample was blood. These receptors came from a woman aged 18-30 years with Graves' hyperthyroidism.

There are many counts of this clonotype. The V gene is TRBV6-2 or TRBV6-3, the J gene TRBJ2-7, with D unresolved. This CDR3 is 16 amino acids long. Germline CDR1 and CDR2: MNHEY and SVGEGT. V was trimmed by 0 bases and J by 0 bases, leaving 12 bases between them. DNA for the CDR3: TGTGCCAGCAGTTACTCGATCAATGCACCCTCCTACGAGCAGTACTTC. Amino acid sequence: CASSYSINAPSYEQYF.

The V call is TRBV7-9, the J call TRBJ2-1; 10 bases are a match to TRBD1. CDR3 size: 18 residues. V shed 4 bases, J shed 4 bases, and the junction held 13 bases outside the gene matches. Germline V CDR1 and CDR2: SEHNR, FQNEAQ (reference sequence). The CDR3 DNA is TGTGCCAGCAGCTCGGGACAGGGGACGCGGTTGTCGTACAATGAGCAGTTCTTC. Residues: CASSSGQGTRLSYNEQFF.

This clonotype has just one count. A read error may be the cause here, since a much bigger clone is one base away. This rearrangement joins TRBV7-2 to TRBJ2-3; no clear D. This CDR3 is 14 amino acids long. CDR1 is SGHTA, CDR2 FQGNSA, per germline. The V and J ends lost 3 bases and 0 bases respectively, with 7 bases between them. The CDR3 spells CASSLIASTDTQYF. CDR3 nucleotide sequence: TGTGCCAGCAGCTTGATTGCTAGCACAGATACGCAGTATTTT.

A few counts support this clonotype. J is TRBJ2-7 and V is TRBV20-1, with a tentative D call TRBD1 (7 bases). The germline V and J ends were trimmed by 0 bases and 2 bases, with 14 bases remaining between them. Germline V gene sequence: CDR1 DFQATT, CDR2 SNEGSKA (reference sequence). The CDR3 loop spans 15 amino acids. CDR3 bases: TGCAGTGCTAGAGATCGCGCAGGGGGGACCTACGAGCAGTACTTC. Its translation: CSARDRAGGTYEQYF.

This clonotype occurred many times. The CDR3 coding sequence is TGTGCCAGCACCCCCGGGACGGAGGCCTACGAGCAGTACTTC. As protein: CASTPGTEAYEQYF. V gene TRBV5-6 combines with J gene TRBJ2-7; D tentatively fits TRBD1 or TRBD2 (5 bases each). CDR1 is SGHDT, CDR2 YYEEEE, per germline. The CDR3 spans 14 residues. V was cut by 6 bases and J by 2 bases, with 15 bases left in between.

This clonotype was recorded many times. The V call is TRBV12-3 or TRBV12-4, the J call TRBJ2-7, with D perhaps TRBD1 (6 bases). The CDR3 consists of 17 residues. Trimming left V 0 bases short and J 2 bases short, with 17 bases between. CDR3 DNA sequence: TGTGCCAGCAGTTTAGCCGACAGGCGGGTTTTGCCCTACGAGCAGTACTTC. Its protein is CASSLADRRVLPYEQYF.

This clonotype was picked up a small number of times. V gene TRBV12-3 or TRBV12-4 combines with J gene TRBJ1-1; 8 nucleotides match TRBD1. V lost 6 bases, J lost 1 base, and 4 bases stayed unmatched. This CDR3 comprises 14 residues. CDR3 loop: CASRGQGANTEAFF. The CDR3 coding sequence is TGTGCCAGCAGAGGACAGGGAGCGAACACTGAAGCTTTCTTT.

The rearrangement uses TRBV9 and TRBJ2-1; the match to TRBD2 covers 11 bases. Germline CDR1 is SGDLS and CDR2 is YYNGEE. The CDR3 has 16 amino acids. The V gene end was trimmed by 4 bases and the J gene end by 5 bases; junction bases not matched to a gene: 8. In nucleotides, the CDR3 is TGTGCCAGCAGCTCCTTCGGGACTAGCGGTAACAATGAGCAGTTCTTC. It is translated as CASSSFGTSGNNEQFF.